The rows below give T cell receptor beta chains drawn from one sample of a study of blood T cells in healthy people across ages. TCRdb used MiXCR to reprocess the 5' RACE reads, holding one entry per CDR3 protein. The table shows 1.5 million to 2 million distinct CDR3 sequences, with roughly 30% occurring only once. The sequencing sample was made of blood. These TCRs come from a woman in her twenties or thirties in good health. Each CDR3 is given with its conserved first and last residue. D genes are given only for firm matches. Some rows have no size entry. The others give once, few or many, or a class for an expanded clone.

few | TRBJ1-2 | NA | TRBV9 | TGTGCCAGCAGCGTCGAGGCGTGGGGCAGCTACACCTTC | CASSVEAWGSYTF
NA | TRBJ2-7 | NA | TRBV20-1 | TGCAGTGCTAGAGCCCTCAGCGCAGGGGGGCACTACGAGCAGTACTTC | CSARALSAGGHYEQYF
NA | TRBJ1-6 | NA | TRBV7-6 | TGTGCCAGCAGCTTAGCGCAGGGGCGGATTGATAATTCACCCCTCCACTTT | CASSLAQGRIDNSPLHF
NA | TRBJ1-5 | TRBD1 | TRBV27 | TGTGCCAGCAGTCCCGCCCAGGGGGCGAATCAGCCCCAGCATTTT | CASSPAQGANQPQHF
few | TRBJ2-3 | NA | TRBV12-3/TRBV12-4 | TGTGCCAGCCAGTGGTGGACAGATACGCAGTATTTT | CASQWWTDTQYF
few | TRBJ1-2 | NA | TRBV24-1 | TGTGCCACCAGTGATTCGAGGGGGGCGGCAGCTAACTATGGCTACACCTTC | CATSDSRGAAANYGYTF
NA | TRBJ1-2 | NA | TRBV30 | TGTGCCTGGAGTATCTTAGTCCATGGCTACACCTTC | CAWSILVHGYTF
NA | TRBJ2-5 | TRBD1 | TRBV5-6 | TGTGCCAGCAGCCGCGGGACAGGGGGCTGGGAGACCCAGTACTTC | CASSRGTGGWETQYF
many | TRBJ1-2 | NA | TRBV10-3 | TGTGCCATCAGTCCGGCAGAACCCTATGGCTACACCTTC | CAISPAEPYGYTF
NA | TRBJ1-1 | TRBD1 | TRBV27 | TGTGCCAGCAGTCCCGACAGGGGGCGCGACTTGAACACTGAAGCTTTCTTT | CASSPDRGRDLNTEAFF
NA | TRBJ1-1 | NA | TRBV10-1 | TGCGCCAGCAGTCCCTCAGGGGTCACTGAAGCTTTCTTT | CASSPSGVTEAFF
NA | TRBJ2-3 | NA | TRBV7-2 | TGTGCCAGCAGCATAAACAGGGACTCAGATACGCAGTATTTT | CASSINRDSDTQYF
few | TRBJ2-1 | NA | TRBV3-1 | TGTGCCAGCAGCCAGCCCAGGGGAGGTAATGAGCAGTTCTTC | CASSQPRGGNEQFF
NA | TRBJ2-4 | TRBD2 | TRBV11-2 | TGTGCCAGCAGCCTAGGACTAGCGGGAGTGGGAAGCATTCAGTACTTC | CASSLGLAGVGSIQYF
few | TRBJ2-5 | TRBD1 | TRBV14 | TGTGCCAGCAGCTATAACAGGGGCGAAGAGACCCAGTACTTC | CASSYNRGEETQYF
NA | TRBJ2-5 | NA | TRBV7-2 | TGTGCCAGCGGCTTAGTCGTGGAGACCCAGTACTTC | CASGLVVETQYF
few | TRBJ2-1 | TRBD2 | TRBV12-3/TRBV12-4 | TGTGCCAGCAGTGTTAGCGGGAGCGCTCGGAATGAGCAGTTCTTC | CASSVSGSARNEQFF
NA | TRBJ2-1 | TRBD2 | TRBV7-3 | TGTGCCAGCAGCTTAACTAGCGGGGGGACTTACAATGAGAAGTTCTTC | CASSLTSGGTYNEKFF
NA | TRBJ2-7 | TRBD2 | TRBV25-1 | TGTGCCAGCAGTGATGCTAGCGGTGCCTACGAGCAGTACTTC | CASSDASGAYEQYF
few | TRBJ2-5 | NA | TRBV5-1 | TGCGCCAGCAGCTTCGCTGGGGGCGGGCAAGAGACCCAGTACTTC | CASSFAGGGQETQYF
few | TRBJ2-3 | TRBD2 | TRBV29-1 | TGCAGCGTTGAAAGGAGCGGGACGGATACGCAGTATTTT | CSVERSGTDTQYF
many | TRBJ2-7 | TRBD1 | TRBV6-6 | TGTGCCAGCAGTTCCAACAGGGGTAGCCTCGAGCAGTACTTC | CASSSNRGSLEQYF
NA | TRBJ2-1 | TRBD2 | TRBV2 | TGTGCCAGCGCGGTGAGACTAGCGGGCTACAATGATCAGTTCTTC | CASAVRLAGYNDQFF
many | TRBJ1-2 | NA | TRBV5-1 | TGCGCCAGCAGCTTAAATAGGGCCTATGGCTACACCTTC | CASSLNRAYGYTF
many | TRBJ2-5 | NA | TRBV5-1 | TGCGCCAGCAGCTTGGAACTGGCGGCCCGGGAGACCCAGTACTTC | CASSLELAARETQYF
many | TRBJ2-6 | NA | TRBV12-5 | TGTGCTAGTGGATACTACAGGGCTGGGGCCAACGTCCTGACTTTC | CASGYYRAGANVLTF
few | TRBJ1-1 | NA | TRBV7-2 | TGTGCCAGCACCTGGGGTATTAGGTCTACTGAAGCTTTCTTT | CASTWGIRSTEAFF
NA | TRBJ2-3 | TRBD2 | TRBV7-2 | TGTGCCAGCAGCTTTGGGGGACTAGCGGGGGGTAGTCGGGATACGCAGTATTTT | CASSFGGLAGGSRDTQYF
many | TRBJ2-7 | NA | TRBV29-1 | TGCAGCGTTGTGTCCCTGAGCTCCTACGAGCAGTACTTC | CSVVSLSSYEQYF
NA | TRBJ2-2 | TRBD2 | TRBV5-1 | TGCGCCAGCAGCTCTCTAGCGGGAAGCACCGGGGAGCTGTTTTTT | CASSSLAGSTGELFF
few | TRBJ2-1 | TRBD1 | TRBV12-3/TRBV12-4 | TGTGCCAGCAGTCAGGGGGAATTCTCCTACAATGAGCAGTTCTTC | CASSQGEFSYNEQFF
few | TRBJ2-3 | TRBD2 | TRBV6-6 | TGTGCCAGCATCCCGTATATAGGCGGGGGGGCAGATACGCAGTATTTT | CASIPYIGGGADTQYF
few | TRBJ2-7 | TRBD2 | TRBV20-1 | TGCCGTGCTAGAGATTTTACTAGCGGGAGGTACGAGCAGTACTTC | CRARDFTSGRYEQYF
few | TRBJ1-1 | TRBD1 | TRBV9 | TGTGCCAGCAGCGGGGAAGGGGGCGCGGGAACTGAAGCTTTCTTT | CASSGEGGAGTEAFF
few | TRBJ2-1 | TRBD1 | TRBV20-1 | TGCAGTGCTAGACCATGGGACAGGGTTGGGAATGAGCAGTTCTTC | CSARPWDRVGNEQFF
NA | TRBJ2-1 | TRBD2 | TRBV27 | TGTGCCAGCAGTTTATTACTAGCGGGGGGCGGTGAGCAGTTCTTC | CASSLLLAGGGEQFF
NA | TRBJ2-1 | NA | TRBV20-1 | TGCAGTGCTAGAGATTCGTCCCCCTGGGGGATCTCCTACAATGAGCAGTTCTTC | CSARDSSPWGISYNEQFF
NA | TRBJ2-5 | NA | TRBV18 | TGTGCCTCACAGTACCAAGAGACCCAGTACTTC | CASQYQETQYF
NA | TRBJ2-1 | TRBD1 | TRBV5-1 | TGCGCCAGCAGCTTCGGGACAGGGGGAAGATTTGAGCAGTTCTTC | CASSFGTGGRFEQFF
NA | TRBJ2-7 | NA | TRBV19 | TGTGCCAGGACAATGAGAGGGGTTTCAGACTCCTACGAGCAGTACTTC | CARTMRGVSDSYEQYF
many | TRBJ1-1 | TRBD1 | TRBV5-1 | TGTGCCAGCAGCCCGACAGGGTACACTGAAGCTTTCTTT | CASSPTGYTEAFF
NA | TRBJ1-4 | NA | TRBV10-3 | TGTGCCATCAGACCAACCGACAGTTTGGGGAATGGGGAACTGTTTTTT | CAIRPTDSLGNGELFF
NA | TRBJ1-4 | NA | TRBV20-1 | TGCAGCGCCTGGGCGGGGGGAGAAAAACTGTTTTTT | CSAWAGGEKLFF
NA | TRBJ1-2 | NA | TRBV30 | TGTGCCTGGAGTGTAGGGCTCGGCTACACCTTC | CAWSVGLGYTF
NA | TRBJ1-4 | NA | TRBV6-1 | TGTGCCAGCAGCGCGAGCAGGGTAAACGAAAAACTGTTTTTT | CASSASRVNEKLFF
NA | TRBJ2-1 | NA | TRBV30 | TGTGCCTTATGGGGCTCATACAATGAGCAGTTCTTC | CALWGSYNEQFF
NA | TRBJ2-3 | NA | TRBV7-2 | TGTGCCAGCAGCGATCCGAACCGTTGGCCCCCAGATACGCAGTATTTT | CASSDPNRWPPDTQYF
NA | TRBJ2-1 | TRBD2 | TRBV7-2 | TGTGCCAGCAGCTCGAGCGGACTAGCGGGAGGGAATAATGAGCAGTTCTTC | CASSSSGLAGGNNEQFF
NA | TRBJ2-2 | NA | TRBV6-2/TRBV6-3 | TGTGCCAGCAGGGGAACAGGTGGCGGGGAGCTGTTTTTT | CASRGTGGGELFF
many | TRBJ2-7 | NA | TRBV7-9 | TGTGCCAGCAGCACTGCTTTTACCTACGAGCAGTACTTC | CASSTAFTYEQYF
NA | TRBJ2-7 | NA | TRBV7-6 | TGTGCCAGCAGCCAACAGAGTCAGGACGAGCAGTACTTC | CASSQQSQDEQYF
many | TRBJ2-7 | NA | TRBV6-4 | TGTGCCAGCAGTGAGCTGGGTGGGAAATTGGGCGAGCAGTACTTC | CASSELGGKLGEQYF
few | TRBJ2-5 | NA | TRBV20-1 | TGCAGTGCTAGGGGCCCAGCGAGAGAGACCCAGTACTTC | CSARGPARETQYF
NA | TRBJ2-7 | NA | TRBV3-1 | TGTGCCAGCAGCGACTTCGGGCCCCTGAATACCTACGAGCAGTACTTC | CASSDFGPLNTYEQYF
few | TRBJ2-7 | NA | TRBV12-3/TRBV12-4 | TGTGCCAGCACCTCTACCTACGAGCAGTACTTC | CASTSTYEQYF
once | TRBJ1-5 | NA | TRBV7-2 | TGTGCCAGCGCACCGCGGGGCGATCAGCCCCAGCATTTT | CASAPRGDQPQHF